What follows are 29 T cell receptor beta chains derived from one specimen sequenced in a study of early T cells in non-severe SARS-CoV-2 infection. A single record per CDR3 protein comes from TCRdb applying MiXCR to the 5' RACE reads. This sample has around 70,000 distinct CDR3 sequences, with around 12% found just once. Sample: whole blood. These receptors came from an adult who was a healthcare worker with PCR-confirmed SARS-CoV-2 infection or an uninfected control (not recorded which).

This clonotype has a count of ten or more. V and J are TRBV5-5 and TRBJ1-1; 7 nucleotides match TRBD1. The germline V gene encodes CDR1 SGHKS and CDR2 YYEKEE (reference sequence). With 5 bases clipped from V and 6 bases from J, the junction kept 10 bases outside the gene matches. The CDR3 covers 14 residues. The CDR3 DNA follows: TGTGCCAGCAGTTCCGGGACAGACTTCCCTGAAGCTTTCTTT. It yields the protein CASSSGTDFPEAFF.

A few counts support this clonotype. This chain uses TRBV15 with TRBJ1-4; tentatively, D is TRBD1 (5 bases). There are 16 residues in the CDR3. V lost 3 bases and J lost 0, with 11 bases in between. CDR1 and CDR2 (germline): LNHNV, YYDKDF (reference sequence). CDR3 sequence reads: CATSRGGTSTNEKLFF. Written as DNA, the CDR3 is TGTGCCACCAGCAGGGGGGGAACCTCAACTAATGAAAAACTGTTTTTT.

Ten or more counts support this clonotype. V is TRBV7-2 and J is TRBJ2-5; TRBD2 matches 13 bases. Germline V CDR1 and CDR2: SGHTA, FQGNSA. The CDR3 loop spans 16 amino acids. Trimming removed 5 bases from V and 4 bases from J; junction bases left unmatched: 7. DNA of the CDR3: TGTGCCAGCAGCCCACAGGGACTAGCGGGACTAGAGACCCAGTACTTC. This gives the protein CASSPQGLAGLETQYF.

This clonotype was found a few times. The chain combines TRBV11-2 with TRBJ2-1; the D gene could be TRBD1 or TRBD2 (7 bases each). Trimming shortened V by 0 bases and J by 12 bases, and 18 bases separated the two germline ends. CDR1 is SGHAT and CDR2 is FQNNGV in the germline V gene. This CDR3 contains 15 residues. CDR3 amino acids: CASSLDRGRVRGQFF. The CDR3 region has the DNA TGTGCCAGCAGCTTAGACAGGGGGAGGGTCCGCGGGCAGTTCTTC.

This rearrangement joins TRBV2 to TRBJ2-1, with 12 positions matching TRBD2. This CDR3 region has 18 residues. V lost 2 bases to trimming and J lost 7 bases; unmatched junction nucleotides: 12. Germline V gives CDR1 SNHLY, CDR2 FYNNEI. CDR3 sequence (DNA): TGTGCCAGCAGTGAACGGACTAGCGGGATTCTTAGCCAAAATGAGCAGTTCTTC. Translated: CASSERTSGILSQNEQFF. Together with reference TRBV2 and TRBJ2-1, the CDR3 gives the full variable domain: EPEVTQTPSHQVTQMGQEVILRCVPISNHLYFYWYRQILGQKVEFLVSFYNNEISEKSEIFDDQFSVERPDGSNFTLKIRSTKLEDSAMYFCASSERTSGILSQNEQFFGPGTRLTVL.

This clonotype was counted at least ten times. The gene calls are TRBV18 and TRBJ2-4; D could derive from TRBD1 or TRBD2 (6 bases each). The CDR3 contains 12 residues. CDR1 and CDR2 (germline): KGHSH, LQKENI. V gave up 6 bases and J gave up 8 bases, with 11 bases separating them. CDR3: CASSTGADIQYF. The CDR3 bases are TGTGCCAGCTCGACGGGGGCGGACATTCAGTACTTC.

This chain links TRBV29-1 with TRBJ2-7; TRBD1 aligns across 10 bases. With 5 bases clipped from V and 4 bases from J, the junction kept 8 bases outside the gene matches. There are 14 residues in the CDR3. CDR1 is SQVTM, CDR2 ANQGSEA, per germline. Here the CDR3 DNA reads TGCAGCGTTTCGGACCGGGACAGGGGTTACGAGCAGTACTTC. Its protein is CSVSDRDRGYEQYF.

The gene calls are TRBV5-4 and TRBJ2-5; the D gene is possibly TRBD2 (5 bases). V was pared by 1 base and J by 4 bases, with 11 bases between. The germline V gene has CDR1 SGHNT and CDR2 YYREEE (reference sequence). This CDR3 spans 14 amino acids. The CDR3 DNA reads as TGTGCCAGCAGCTTGATGAGGGCGCCAGAGACCCAGTACTTC. Protein sequence: CASSLMRAPETQYF.

This sequence joins TRBV5-5 and TRBJ2-3; 9 bases are a match to TRBD2. In germline, CDR1 is SGHKS, CDR2 YYEKEE (reference sequence). This CDR3 spans 15 amino acids. V shed 2 bases, J shed 2 bases, and the junction held 3 bases outside the gene matches. The chain's CDR3 is CASSLAGGTTDTQYF. Here the CDR3 DNA reads TGTGCCAGCAGCTTAGCGGGAGGAACCACAGATACGCAGTATTTT.

V usage is TRBV6-5 and J usage is TRBJ2-7; TRBD1 matches at 7 bases. This CDR3 spans 15 amino acids. The germline V gene encodes CDR1 MNHEY and CDR2 SVGAGI. J lost 1 base, V lost 5 bases, and 8 bases had no gene match. The DNA for the CDR3 is TGTGCCAGCAGTCCTTATTTGGGACAGTCCTACGAGCAGTACTTC. Translating gives CASSPYLGQSYEQYF.

This clonotype has more than one count but fewer than ten. The chain joins TRBV27 to TRBJ2-7; D is tentatively TRBD1 or TRBD2 (5 bases each). With 0 bases removed from V and 2 bases from J, the gap between germline ends came to 14 bases. The CDR3 loop spans 16 amino acids. Per germline, CDR1 MNHEY and CDR2 SMNVEV (reference sequence). In DNA, the CDR3 is TGTGCCAGCAGTTTATCGATGGGACCGGTTCCCTACGAGCAGTACTTC. It codes for CASSLSMGPVPYEQYF.

This clonotype was observed at least ten times. The chain has TRBV11-2 and TRBJ2-1; D is unclear. Between the trimmed V and J ends, which lost 0 bases and 2 bases, there was a span of 17 bases. Germline CDR1 reads SGHAT; CDR2 reads FQNNGV. CDR3 length: 18 residues. The CDR3 coding sequence is TGTGCCAGCAGCTTAGATCGTGATTGGAGAACCGCCTACAATGAGCAGTTCTTC. It yields the protein CASSLDRDWRTAYNEQFF.

This clonotype was seen more than once but under ten times. This sequence joins TRBV12-3 or TRBV12-4 and TRBJ1-5, with D perhaps matching TRBD1 (5 bases). The CDR3 totals 13 residues. Between the trimmed V and J ends, which lost 5 bases and 7 bases, there was a span of 12 bases. The DNA of the CDR3 is TGTGCCAGCAGTCAGCAGGGTCTCCAGCCCCAGCATTTT. Translating gives CASSQQGLQPQHF.

The gene calls are TRBV27 and TRBJ2-3; no clear D gene. V lost 2 bases, J lost 11 bases, and 17 bases lay in between. The CDR3 runs 14 residues. From germline, CDR1 is MNHEY and CDR2 SMNVEV (reference sequence). CDR3 nucleotide sequence: TGTGCCAGCAGTTTAGGCGGATCCAGCATCGAGCAGTATTTT. Amino acids: CASSLGGSSIEQYF.

This clonotype has at least ten counts. The V and J genes are TRBV7-8 and TRBJ1-5, with no clear D. V gave up 3 bases and J gave up 1 base, with 10 bases separating them. This CDR3 is 15 amino acids long. Germline CDR1 SGHVS, CDR2 FQNEAQ. CDR3 nucleotides: TGTGCCAGCAGCTTTATATCGGACAGCAATCAGCCCCAGCATTTT. It is translated as CASSFISDSNQPQHF.

This clonotype was found many times. The chain joins TRBV7-6 to TRBJ2-5; D possibly uses TRBD1 or TRBD2 (5 bases each). The CDR3 totals 14 residues. The germline V gene has CDR1 SGHVS and CDR2 FNYEAQ. V was pared by 4 bases and J by 0 bases, with 9 bases between. Here the CDR3 DNA reads TGTGCCAGCAGCTCACGGGACCACCAAGAGACCCAGTACTTC. It yields the protein CASSSRDHQETQYF.

At least ten counts were recorded for this clonotype. The chain carries TRBV20-1 and TRBJ2-7, with D possibly being TRBD2 (5 bases). The CDR3 runs 13 residues. CDR1 is DFQATT, CDR2 SNEGSKA, per germline (reference sequence). The V and J ends lost 6 bases and 6 bases respectively, with 18 bases between them. The DNA of the CDR3 is TGCAGTGCCACGCGGGTTAATGGCGGCGAGCAGTACTTC. Translation: CSATRVNGGEQYF.

The sample holds a few counts of this clonotype. The chain employs TRBV6-2 or TRBV6-3 and TRBJ2-1; TRBD1 or TRBD2 may be the D gene (7 bases each). The CDR3 is 16 residues long. Trimming removed 9 bases from V and 5 bases from J, with 23 bases in between. Germline-derived CDR1 and CDR2 are MNHEY and SVGEGT. The CDR3 DNA follows: TGTGCCAGTCTCCCCGCCAGGGGGGGGATGGACAATGAGCAGTTCTTC. The encoded protein is CASLPARGGMDNEQFF.

This clonotype was seen many times. This chain uses TRBV5-1 with TRBJ2-3, with D hard to call. Germline V gene data show CDR1 as SGHRS and CDR2 as YFSETQ. Trimming removed 5 bases from V and 2 bases from J, with 9 bases in between. This CDR3 has 13 amino acids. The CDR3 DNA follows: TGCGCCAGCAGTCGACTGGACACAGATACGCAGTATTTT. It specifies CASSRLDTDTQYF.

This clonotype has at least ten counts. The gene calls are TRBV29-1 and TRBJ2-3, with D unresolved. V was shortened by 4 bases and J by 0 bases, with 11 bases between the two germline ends. CDR3 length: 14 amino acids. The germline CDR1 and CDR2 sequences are SQVTM and ANQGSEA. CDR3 loop: CSVAVMLSTDTQYF. The DNA for the CDR3 is TGCAGCGTTGCTGTGATGTTGAGCACAGATACGCAGTATTTT.

As for this clonotype: This sequence may be a read error, since a much larger clone differs from it by one base. J is TRBJ2-7 and V is TRBV2, with D tentatively TRBD2 (5 bases). This CDR3 contains 13 residues. Germline V gives CDR1 SNHLY, CDR2 FYNNEI. The CDR3 is CACSFGADYEQYF. As DNA, the CDR3 is TGTGCCTGCAGTTTTGGAGCGGACTACGAGCAGTACTTC.

This clonotype was recorded at least ten times. The chain couples TRBV6-6 to TRBJ2-2; D is perhaps TRBD1 (5 bases). Germline V CDR1 and CDR2: MNHNY, SVGAGI (reference sequence). Trimming shortened V by 5 bases and J by 3 bases, and 13 bases separated the two germline ends. The CDR3 spans 15 residues. The CDR3 DNA reads TGTGCCAGCAGTAGGGGCCCGGTGGACACCGGGGAGCTGTTTTTT. It yields the protein CASSRGPVDTGELFF.

In this sample, this clonotype turned up many times. The V call is TRBV20-1, the J call TRBJ2-4, with 12 bases lining up with TRBD1. This CDR3 has 17 residues. V shed 8 bases, J shed 7 bases, and the junction held 18 bases outside the gene matches. Germline CDR1 and CDR2: DFQATT and SNEGSKA (reference sequence). CDR3 residues: CSPTDPPRGQGANIQYF. In nucleotides, the CDR3 is TGCAGTCCTACTGATCCCCCTAGGGGACAGGGGGCGAACATTCAGTACTTC.

The gene calls are TRBV29-1 and TRBJ2-7; D is uncertain. The V end was cut by 7 bases, the J end by 0 bases, with 10 bases between. The CDR3 spans 12 residues. CDR1 and CDR2 (germline): SQVTM, ANQGSEA. The CDR3, as DNA: TGCAGCGGACGAGACGACTCCTACGAGCAGTACTTC. Amino acid sequence: CSGRDDSYEQYF.

This chain connects TRBV7-9 to TRBJ2-7; a possible D gene is TRBD2 (5 bases). V dropped 0 bases and J dropped 5 bases, with 5 bases sitting between them. The CDR3 is 12 amino acids. CDR1 is SEHNR and CDR2 is FQNEAQ in the germline V gene (reference sequence). CDR3 nucleotide sequence: TGTGCCAGCAGCTTAGCGGAGGACGAGCAGTACTTC. It codes for CASSLAEDEQYF. Full variable domain (remainder filled in from reference TRBV7-9 and TRBJ2-7): DTGVSQNPRHKITKRGQNVTFRCDPISEHNRLYWYRQTLGQGPEFLTYFQNEAQLEKSRLLSDRFSAERPKGSFSTLEIQRTEQGDSAMYLCASSLAEDEQYFGPGTRLTVT.

This clonotype was detected ten times or more. The V and J genes are TRBV2 and TRBJ2-7; tentative D call: TRBD2 (6 bases). From germline, CDR1 is SNHLY and CDR2 FYNNEI. The CDR3 extends over 14 amino acids. The V end was cut by 5 bases, the J end by 6 bases, with 17 bases between. CDR3 residues: CASSTLGTASEQYF. The CDR3 DNA reads TGTGCCAGCAGTACTCTAGGGACTGCCTCCGAGCAGTACTTC.

This clonotype came up many times. The genes are TRBV7-2 and TRBJ2-1; D is uncertain. From germline, CDR1 is SGHTA and CDR2 FQGNSA. This CDR3 has 13 amino acids. Deletions cut 3 bases from V and 10 bases from J, with 13 bases between. The CDR3 nucleotides are TGTGCCAGCAGCTTTCAAGGGAAGAACGAGCAGTTCTTC. Translated, it gives CASSFQGKNEQFF.

The chain is built from TRBV5-1 and TRBJ2-1; D is perhaps TRBD1 (5 bases). The CDR3 is 14 residues long. Trimming shortened V by 5 bases and J by 0 bases, and 9 bases separated the two germline ends. Germline assignment: CDR1 SGHRS and CDR2 YFSETQ. CDR3 loop: CASRQESSYNEQFF. The CDR3 nucleotides read TGCGCCAGCAGACAGGAGAGCTCCTACAATGAGCAGTTCTTC. The complete variable domain, with remaining parts taken from reference TRBV5-1 and TRBJ2-1, reads KAGVTQTPRYLIKTRGQQVTLSCSPISGHRSVSWYQQTPGQGLQFLFEYFSETQRNKGNFPGRFSGRQFSNSRSEMNVSTLELGDSALYLCASRQESSYNEQFFGPGTRLTVL.

This chain connects TRBV15 to TRBJ2-1; TRBD2 agrees at 15 bases. V lost 4 bases and J lost 5; bases outside the gene matches: 6. Germline CDR1 is LNHNV and CDR2 is YYDKDF (reference sequence). The CDR3 runs 17 residues. CDR3 protein: CATSKGLAGGGDNEQFF. DNA for the CDR3: TGTGCCACCAGCAAGGGACTAGCGGGAGGCGGGGACAATGAGCAGTTCTTC. Drawing the rest from reference TRBV15 and TRBJ2-1, the complete variable domain is DAMVIQNPRYQVTQFGKPVTLSCSQTLNHNVMYWYQQKSSQAPKLLFHYYDKDFNNEADTPDNFQSRRPNTSFCFLDIRSPGLGDTAMYLCATSKGLAGGGDNEQFFGPGTRLTVL.